One and the same sample provided the 12 T cell receptor beta chains below, sequenced in a study of cytotoxic CD8 clonotypes in ibrutinib-treated CLL. TCRdb's copy holds only in-frame clones and misses some; the assay was immunoSEQ multiplex PCR. The data hold approximately 100,000 clones, with 55% to 75% observed a single time. The sequencing used PBMCs, collected after 24 months of ibrutinib treatment. These TCRs come from a human donor with chronic lymphocytic leukemia.

The chain has TRBV7-2 and TRBJ1-1; D may be TRBD1 (5 bases). Trimming cost V 5 bases and J 1 base, with 11 bases left between them. This CDR3 is built from 14 residues. Germline-derived CDR1 and CDR2 are SGHTA and FQGNSA. The CDR3 nucleotides are TGTGCCAGCAGCCCGAGAGGACAGAACACTGAAGCTTTCTTT. Translation: CASSPRGQNTEAFF.

This clone showed up just a few times. CDR3 sequence: CASSLAGETQYF. The CDR3 coding sequence is TGTGCCAGCAGCCTAGCGGGGGAGACCCAGTACTTC. The chain joins TRBV7-3 to TRBJ2-5; 9 bases line up with TRBD2. The CDR3 sequence is 12 residues long. The V and J ends lost 5 bases and 5 bases, in that order; junction bases with no gene match: 0. Germline V gives CDR1 SGHTA, CDR2 FQGTGA.

The rearrangement uses TRBV6-5 and TRBJ1-1, with 7 bases aligning to TRBD1. CDR3 length equals 15 residues. V lost 6 bases to trimming and J lost 8 bases; unmatched junction nucleotides: 15. From germline, CDR1 is MNHEY and CDR2 SVGAGI. As DNA, the CDR3 is TGTGCCAGCAGACTCACGCGTCTTACAGGGGAAGAAGCTTTCTTT. The encoded protein is CASRLTRLTGEEAFF.

J is TRBJ1-3 and V is TRBV6-6; no reliable D call. The ends were cut back, 0 bases at V and 0 bases at J, with 3 bases in the middle. This CDR3 comprises 14 residues. Germline CDR1 MNHNY, CDR2 SVGAGI (reference sequence). The DNA of the CDR3 is TGTGCCAGCAGTTACTCGACCTCTGGAAACACCATATATTTT. This sequence encodes CASSYSTSGNTIYF.

The chain has TRBV4-1 and TRBJ1-1; tentatively, D is TRBD1 (5 bases). The V end lost 6 bases, the J end lost 1 base, and 9 bases lay between the germline ends. The CDR3 is 13 residues long. Germline CDR1 and CDR2: MGHRA and YSYEKL. The CDR3 here is CASRVTGNTEAFF. CDR3 coding DNA: TGCGCCAGCAGGGTAACAGGGAACACTGAAGCTTTCTTT.

This clone was counted a few times. The chain carries TRBV9 and TRBJ2-2; D gene uncertain. The CDR3 covers 15 residues. Germline loops: CDR1 SGDLS, CDR2 YYNGEE. Trimming shortened V by 3 bases and J by 6 bases, and 15 bases separated the two germline ends. In DNA, the CDR3 is TGTGCCAGCAGCGGGTTCGGTGGTGTAGCCGGGGAGCTGTTTTTT. Its protein is CASSGFGGVAGELFF.

The genes are TRBV13 and TRBJ2-3, with TRBD2 matching over 11 bases. V trimming: 4 bases; J trimming: 6 bases; junction bases outside the gene matches: 12. CDR3 length: 17 residues. CDR1 and CDR2 from the germline V gene are PRHDT and FYEKMQ (reference sequence). The CDR3 here is CASSSPGTSGLRDTQYF. The CDR3 DNA follows: TGTGCCAGCAGCTCCCCCGGGACTAGCGGTTTGAGGGATACGCAGTATTTT.

The V call is TRBV11-3, the J call TRBJ2-7; D call uncertain. The CDR3 spans 15 residues. Trimming took off 3 bases at V and 2 bases at J, with 14 bases between the two ends. Germline V gene data show CDR1 as SGHNT and CDR2 as YENEEA. CDR3 sequence: CASSFRPEPAYEQYF. The CDR3 coding sequence is TGTGCCAGCAGCTTTAGACCCGAACCCGCCTACGAGCAGTACTTC.

The chain has TRBV29-1 and TRBJ1-1; D unclear. The CDR3 runs 14 residues. The V gene lost 6 bases and the J gene lost 3 bases, with 17 bases spanning the gap. The germline V gene has CDR1 SQVTM and CDR2 ANQGSEA. The CDR3 DNA sequence: TGCAGCGTCCACTTACCGACACCACACACTGAAGCTTTCTTT. Translation gives CSVHLPTPHTEAFF.

This chain links TRBV2 with TRBJ2-7; TRBD2 is a possible D gene (5 bases). Trimming took 6 bases from V and 6 from J, leaving 15 bases between them. The V gene's germline CDR1 is SNHLY and CDR2 FYNNEI. The CDR3 loop spans 13 amino acids. The CDR3 DNA sequence: TGTGCCAGCAGCGCTCGGGGTTCGGGCGAGCAGTACTTC. Its translation is CASSARGSGEQYF.

This sequence joins TRBV21-1 and TRBJ1-2; the table's D call, TRBD1, was not checked against the DNA. TRBV21-1 is flagged as a pseudogene. The CDR3 spans 18 residues. CDR3 residues: CASSKGEGGHPLSYGYTF. CDR3 nucleotide sequence: TGTGCCAGCAGCAAAGGGGAAGGGGGCCACCCCCTTTCCTATGGCTACACCTTC.

The CDR3 loop reads CASSLFPVLSYEQYF. CDR3 in DNA: TGTGCCAGCAGCTTATTCCCCGTCCTGTCCTACGAGCAGTACTTC. V is TRBV7-3 and J is TRBJ2-7; D is unresolved. Trimming took 2 bases from V and 1 from J, leaving 12 bases between them. Germline V lookup: CDR1 SGHTA, CDR2 FQGTGA. The CDR3 has 15 amino acids. Drawing the rest from reference TRBV7-3 and TRBJ2-7, the complete variable domain is GAGVSQTPSNKVTEKGKYVELRCDPISGHTALYWYRQSLGQGPEFLIYFQGTGAADDSGLPNDRFFAVRPEGSVSTLKIQRTERGDSAVYLCASSLFPVLSYEQYFGPGTRLTVT.